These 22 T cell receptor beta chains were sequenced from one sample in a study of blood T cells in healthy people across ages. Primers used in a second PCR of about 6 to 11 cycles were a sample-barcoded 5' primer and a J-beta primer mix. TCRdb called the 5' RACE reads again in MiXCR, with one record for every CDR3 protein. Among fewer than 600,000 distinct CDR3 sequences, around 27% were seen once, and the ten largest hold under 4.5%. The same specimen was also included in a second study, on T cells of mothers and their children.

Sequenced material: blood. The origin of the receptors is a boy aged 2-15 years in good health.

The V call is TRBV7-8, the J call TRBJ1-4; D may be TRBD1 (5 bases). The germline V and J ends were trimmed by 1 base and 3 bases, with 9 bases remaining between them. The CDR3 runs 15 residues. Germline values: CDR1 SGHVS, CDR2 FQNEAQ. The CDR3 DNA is TGTGCCAGCAGCTTAGGCAGGGTCCCTAATGAAAAACTGTTTTTT. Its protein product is CASSLGRVPNEKLFF.

DNA of the CDR3: TGCAGCGTTGATGGGCGGAAAACAGATACGCAGTATTTT. Its translation: CSVDGRKTDTQYF. This sequence joins TRBV29-1 and TRBJ2-3; D gene unclear. The V end lost 3 bases, the J end lost 3 bases, and 10 bases lay between the germline ends. This CDR3 has 13 amino acids. Germline V CDR1 and CDR2: SQVTM, ANQGSEA.

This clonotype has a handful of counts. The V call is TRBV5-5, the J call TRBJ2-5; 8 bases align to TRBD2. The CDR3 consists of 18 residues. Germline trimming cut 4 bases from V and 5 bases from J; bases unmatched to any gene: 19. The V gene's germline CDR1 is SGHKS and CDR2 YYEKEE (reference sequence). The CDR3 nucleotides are TGTGCCAGCAGCCCTGGACTAGCCTCCTCCCAGGGACGGGAGACCCAGTACTTC. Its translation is CASSPGLASSQGRETQYF.

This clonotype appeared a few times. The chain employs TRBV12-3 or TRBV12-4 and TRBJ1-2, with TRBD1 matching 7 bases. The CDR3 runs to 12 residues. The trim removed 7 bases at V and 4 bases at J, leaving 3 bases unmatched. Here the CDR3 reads CASKGGFYGYTF. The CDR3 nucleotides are TGTGCCAGCAAAGGGGGCTTCTATGGCTACACCTTC.

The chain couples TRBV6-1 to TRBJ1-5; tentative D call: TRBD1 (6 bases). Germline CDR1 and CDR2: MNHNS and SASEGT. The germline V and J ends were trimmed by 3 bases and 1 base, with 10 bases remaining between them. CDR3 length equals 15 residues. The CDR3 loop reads CASSEIQGSNQPQHF. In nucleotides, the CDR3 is TGTGCCAGCAGTGAGATCCAGGGGAGCAATCAGCCCCAGCATTTT.

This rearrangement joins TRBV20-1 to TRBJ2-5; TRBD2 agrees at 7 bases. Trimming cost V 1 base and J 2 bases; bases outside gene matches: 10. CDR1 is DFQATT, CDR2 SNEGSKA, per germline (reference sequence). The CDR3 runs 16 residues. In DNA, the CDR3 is TGCAGTGCTAGAGCCTCATGGCTAGCGGATCAAGAGACCCAGTACTTC. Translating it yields CSARASWLADQETQYF.

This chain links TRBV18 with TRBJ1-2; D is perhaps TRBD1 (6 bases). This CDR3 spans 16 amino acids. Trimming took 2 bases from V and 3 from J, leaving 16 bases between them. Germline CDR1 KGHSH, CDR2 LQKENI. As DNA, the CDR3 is TGTGCCAGCTCACCAGATTTGGGGGCTGAACACTATGGCTACACCTTC. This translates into CASSPDLGAEHYGYTF.

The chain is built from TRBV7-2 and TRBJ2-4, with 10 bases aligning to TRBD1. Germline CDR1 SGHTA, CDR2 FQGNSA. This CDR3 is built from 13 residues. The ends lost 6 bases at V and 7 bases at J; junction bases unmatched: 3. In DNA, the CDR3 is TGTGCCAGCAGGGGGACAGGGGTGAACATTCAGTACTTC. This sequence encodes CASRGTGVNIQYF.

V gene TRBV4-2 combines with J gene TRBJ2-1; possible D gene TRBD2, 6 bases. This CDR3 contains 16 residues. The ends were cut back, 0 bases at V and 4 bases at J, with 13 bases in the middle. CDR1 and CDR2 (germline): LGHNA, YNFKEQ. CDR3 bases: TGTGCCAGCAGCCAAGAAAGGGCGGGGCTTTACAATGAGCAGTTCTTC. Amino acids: CASSQERAGLYNEQFF.

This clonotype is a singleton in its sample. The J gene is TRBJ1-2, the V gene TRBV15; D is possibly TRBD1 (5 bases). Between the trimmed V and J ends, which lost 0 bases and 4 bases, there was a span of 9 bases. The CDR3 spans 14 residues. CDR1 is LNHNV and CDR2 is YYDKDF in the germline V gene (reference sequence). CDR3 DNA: TGTGCCACCAGCAGAGATCAGGGAGGCTATGGCTACACCTTC. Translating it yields CATSRDQGGYGYTF. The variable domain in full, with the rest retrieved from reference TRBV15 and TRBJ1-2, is DAMVIQNPRYQVTQFGKPVTLSCSQTLNHNVMYWYQQKSSQAPKLLFHYYDKDFNNEADTPDNFQSRRPNTSFCFLDIRSPGLGDTAMYLCATSRDQGGYGYTFGSGTRLTVV.

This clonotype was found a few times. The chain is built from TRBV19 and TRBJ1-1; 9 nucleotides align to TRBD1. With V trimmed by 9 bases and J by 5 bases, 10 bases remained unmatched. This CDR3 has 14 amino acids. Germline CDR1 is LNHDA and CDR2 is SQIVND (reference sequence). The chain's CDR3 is CASVIQGAGTEAFF. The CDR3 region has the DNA TGTGCCAGCGTCATACAGGGGGCAGGGACTGAAGCTTTCTTT.

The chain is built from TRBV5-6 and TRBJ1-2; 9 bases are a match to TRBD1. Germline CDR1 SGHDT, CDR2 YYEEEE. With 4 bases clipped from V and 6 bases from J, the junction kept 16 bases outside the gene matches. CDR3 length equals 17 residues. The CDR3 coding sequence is TGTGCCAGCAGCCACGGCCAATCCGGGACAGGGTTCCATGGCTACACCTTC. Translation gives CASSHGQSGTGFHGYTF.

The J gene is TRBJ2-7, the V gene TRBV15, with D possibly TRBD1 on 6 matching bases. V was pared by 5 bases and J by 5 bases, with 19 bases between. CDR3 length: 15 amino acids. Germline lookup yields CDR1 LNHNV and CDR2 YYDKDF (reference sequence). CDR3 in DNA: TGTGCCACCAGCCCCATAACCGGCAGGGACAACGAGCAGTACTTC. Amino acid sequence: CATSPITGRDNEQYF.

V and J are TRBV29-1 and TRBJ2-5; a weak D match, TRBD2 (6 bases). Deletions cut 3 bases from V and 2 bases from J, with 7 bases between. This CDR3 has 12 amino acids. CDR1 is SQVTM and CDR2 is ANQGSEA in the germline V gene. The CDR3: CSVDAGQETQYF. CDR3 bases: TGCAGCGTTGATGCGGGACAAGAGACCCAGTACTTC. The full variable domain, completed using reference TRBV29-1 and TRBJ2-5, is SAVISQKPSRDICQRGTSLTIQCQVDSQVTMMFWYRQQPGQSLTLIATANQGSEATYESGFVIDKFPISRPNLTFSTLTVSNMSPEDSSIYLCSVDAGQETQYFGPGTRLLVL.

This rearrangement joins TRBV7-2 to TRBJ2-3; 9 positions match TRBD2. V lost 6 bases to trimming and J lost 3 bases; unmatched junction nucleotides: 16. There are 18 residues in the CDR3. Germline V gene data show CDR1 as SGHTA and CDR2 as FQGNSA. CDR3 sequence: CASSAPYLAGQRTDTQYF. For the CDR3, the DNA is TGTGCCAGCAGTGCACCGTATCTAGCGGGACAAAGGACAGATACGCAGTATTTT.

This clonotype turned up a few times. The CDR3 DNA sequence: TGTGCCAGCAGTAGCTCGACAGGGCTTTACGAGCAGTACTTC. This translates into CASSSSTGLYEQYF. The genes are TRBV6-5 and TRBJ2-7; 7 bases agree with TRBD1. CDR3 size: 14 residues. Germline CDR1 MNHEY, CDR2 SVGAGI. V lost 5 bases, J lost 4 bases, and 8 bases stayed unmatched.

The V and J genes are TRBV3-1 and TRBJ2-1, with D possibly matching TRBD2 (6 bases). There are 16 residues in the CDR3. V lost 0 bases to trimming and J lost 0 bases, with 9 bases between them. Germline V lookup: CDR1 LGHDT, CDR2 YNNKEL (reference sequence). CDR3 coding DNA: TGTGCCAGCAGCCAAGATATCGGGAGCTCCTACAATGAGCAGTTCTTC. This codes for CASSQDIGSSYNEQFF.

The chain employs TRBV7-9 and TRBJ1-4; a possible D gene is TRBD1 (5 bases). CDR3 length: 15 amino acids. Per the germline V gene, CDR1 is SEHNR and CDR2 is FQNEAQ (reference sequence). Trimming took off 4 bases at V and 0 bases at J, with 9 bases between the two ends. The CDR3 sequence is CASSWDFPTNEKLFF. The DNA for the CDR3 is TGTGCCAGCAGCTGGGACTTTCCAACTAATGAAAAACTGTTTTTT.

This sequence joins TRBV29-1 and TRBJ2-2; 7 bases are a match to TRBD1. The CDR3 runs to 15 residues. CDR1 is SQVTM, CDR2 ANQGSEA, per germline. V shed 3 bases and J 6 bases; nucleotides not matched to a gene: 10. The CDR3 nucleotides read TGCAGCGTTGATTTGGGGGACAGAGTCGCCGGGGAGCTGTTTTTT. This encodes CSVDLGDRVAGELFF.

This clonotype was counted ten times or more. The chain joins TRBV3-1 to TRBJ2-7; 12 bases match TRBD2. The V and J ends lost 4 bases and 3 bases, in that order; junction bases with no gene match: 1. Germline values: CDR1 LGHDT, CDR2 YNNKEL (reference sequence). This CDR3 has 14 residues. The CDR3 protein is CASSRTSGVYEQYF. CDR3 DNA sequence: TGTGCCAGCAGCCGGACTAGCGGGGTCTACGAGCAGTACTTC.

For the CDR3, the DNA is TGCAGTGCTAGAGGGCCTGGGCGCCGTGAAAAACTGTTTTTT. Its protein product is CSARGPGRREKLFF. This chain connects TRBV20-1 to TRBJ1-4; D remains unclear. Germline CDR1 reads DFQATT; CDR2 reads SNEGSKA (reference sequence). The V and J ends lost 1 base and 7 bases respectively, with 13 bases between them. The CDR3 totals 14 residues.

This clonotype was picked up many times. The CDR3 region has the DNA TGCGCCAGCAGCCAAGAACCGGGAGGAAGGGGGGGCGAGCAGTACTTC. Amino acids: CASSQEPGGRGGEQYF. The rearrangement uses TRBV4-3 and TRBJ2-7, with D possibly TRBD2 on 7 matching bases. CDR1 is LGHNA and CDR2 is YSLEER in the germline V gene. CDR3 size: 16 residues. The V gene lost 0 bases and the J gene lost 6 bases, with 18 bases spanning the gap.